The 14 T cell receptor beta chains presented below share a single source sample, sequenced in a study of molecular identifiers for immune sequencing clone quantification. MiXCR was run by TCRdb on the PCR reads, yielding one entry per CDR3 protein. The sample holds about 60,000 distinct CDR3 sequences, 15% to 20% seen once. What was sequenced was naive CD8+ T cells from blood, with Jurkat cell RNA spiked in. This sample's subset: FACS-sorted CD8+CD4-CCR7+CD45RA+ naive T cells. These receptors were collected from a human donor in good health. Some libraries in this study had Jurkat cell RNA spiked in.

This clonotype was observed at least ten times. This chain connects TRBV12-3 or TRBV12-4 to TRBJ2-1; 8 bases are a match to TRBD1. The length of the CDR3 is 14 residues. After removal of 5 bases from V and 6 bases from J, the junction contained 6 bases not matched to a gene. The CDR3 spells CASSRTGRSNEQFF. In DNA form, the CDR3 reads TGTGCCAGCAGTCGGACAGGGAGAAGCAATGAGCAGTTCTTC.

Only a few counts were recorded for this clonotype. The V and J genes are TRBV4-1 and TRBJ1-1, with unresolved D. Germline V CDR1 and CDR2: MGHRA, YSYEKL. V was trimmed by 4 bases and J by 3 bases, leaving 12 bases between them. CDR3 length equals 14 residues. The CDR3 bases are TGCGCCAGCAGCCGCATTGGGAGTGACACTGAAGCTTTCTTT. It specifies CASSRIGSDTEAFF.

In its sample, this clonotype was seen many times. The CDR3: CASSYTGYHEQYF. The CDR3 bases are TGTGCCAGCAGTTATACAGGGTACCACGAGCAGTACTTC. The chain links TRBV6-2 or TRBV6-3 to TRBJ2-7, with D possibly TRBD1 on 6 matching bases. Germline assignment: CDR1 MNHEY and CDR2 SVGEGT. The CDR3 loop spans 13 amino acids. Trimming removed 3 bases at V and 5 bases at J, with 11 bases between.

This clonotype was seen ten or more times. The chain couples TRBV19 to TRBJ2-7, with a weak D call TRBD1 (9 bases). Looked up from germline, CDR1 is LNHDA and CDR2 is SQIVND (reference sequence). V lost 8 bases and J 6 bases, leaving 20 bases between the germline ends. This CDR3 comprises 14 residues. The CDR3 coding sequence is TGTGCCAGTTCCTTCGGGACAGGGACTAGCGAGCAGTACTTC. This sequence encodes CASSFGTGTSEQYF.

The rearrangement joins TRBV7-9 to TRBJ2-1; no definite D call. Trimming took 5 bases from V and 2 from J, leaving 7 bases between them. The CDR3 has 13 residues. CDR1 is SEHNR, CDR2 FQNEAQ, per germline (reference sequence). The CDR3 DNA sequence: TGTGCCAGCAGCACAAGCCCCTACAATGAGCAGTTCTTC. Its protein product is CASSTSPYNEQFF.

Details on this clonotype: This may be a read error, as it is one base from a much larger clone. DNA for the CDR3: TGCAGTGCTGGAATTCCTCGGACAGGGGTAGAGTCCTACGAGCAGTACTTC. Residues: CSAGIPRTGVESYEQYF. The J gene is TRBJ2-7, the V gene TRBV20-1; 9 bases are shared with TRBD1. This CDR3 is built from 17 residues. Germline CDR1 and CDR2: DFQATT and SNEGSKA (reference sequence). The V and J ends lost 5 bases and 1 base, in that order; junction bases with no gene match: 15.

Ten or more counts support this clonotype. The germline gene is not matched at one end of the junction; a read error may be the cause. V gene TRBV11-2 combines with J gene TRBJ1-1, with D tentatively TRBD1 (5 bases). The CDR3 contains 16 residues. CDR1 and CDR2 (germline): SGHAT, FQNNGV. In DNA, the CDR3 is TGTGCCAGCAGCAAAAGACCGGGACCCTGGAACTCTGAAGCTTTCTTT. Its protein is CASSKRPGPWNSEAFF.

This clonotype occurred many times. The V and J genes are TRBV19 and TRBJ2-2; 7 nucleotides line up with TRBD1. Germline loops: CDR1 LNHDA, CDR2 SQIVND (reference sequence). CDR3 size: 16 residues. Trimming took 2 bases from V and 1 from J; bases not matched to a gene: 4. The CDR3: CASSISWTGNTGELFF. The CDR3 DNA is TGTGCCAGTAGTATATCGTGGACAGGGAACACCGGGGAGCTGTTTTTT.

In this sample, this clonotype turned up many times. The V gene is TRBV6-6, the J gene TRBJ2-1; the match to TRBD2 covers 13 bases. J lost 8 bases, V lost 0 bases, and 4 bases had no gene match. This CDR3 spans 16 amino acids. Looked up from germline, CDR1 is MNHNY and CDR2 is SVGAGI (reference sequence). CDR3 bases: TGTGCCAGCAGTTACTCGAGACTAGCGGGAGGTGATGAGCAGTTCTTC. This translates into CASSYSRLAGGDEQFF.

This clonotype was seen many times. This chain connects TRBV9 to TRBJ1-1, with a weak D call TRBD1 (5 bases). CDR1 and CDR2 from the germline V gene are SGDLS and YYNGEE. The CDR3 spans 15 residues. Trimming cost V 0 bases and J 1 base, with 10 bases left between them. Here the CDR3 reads CASSVGRGSNTEAFF. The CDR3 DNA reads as TGTGCCAGCAGCGTAGGGAGGGGCTCGAACACTGAAGCTTTCTTT.

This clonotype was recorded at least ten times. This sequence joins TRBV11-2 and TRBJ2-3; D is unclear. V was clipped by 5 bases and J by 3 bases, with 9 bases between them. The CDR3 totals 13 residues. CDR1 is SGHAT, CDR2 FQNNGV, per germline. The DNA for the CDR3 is TGTGCCAGCAGCCTCCCGCGGACAGATACGCAGTATTTT. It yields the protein CASSLPRTDTQYF.

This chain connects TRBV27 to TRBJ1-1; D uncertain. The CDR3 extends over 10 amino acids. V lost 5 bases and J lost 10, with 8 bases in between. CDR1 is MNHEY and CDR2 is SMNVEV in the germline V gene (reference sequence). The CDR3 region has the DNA TGTGCCAGCAGTCCCAGAGTAGCTTTCTTT. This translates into CASSPRVAFF.

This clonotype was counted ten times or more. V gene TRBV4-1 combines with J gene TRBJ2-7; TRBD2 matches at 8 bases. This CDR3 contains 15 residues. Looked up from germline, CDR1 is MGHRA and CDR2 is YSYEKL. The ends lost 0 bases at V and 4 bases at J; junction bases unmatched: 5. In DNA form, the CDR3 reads TGCGCCAGCAGCCAAGATCAAGGACTAGCTTACGAGCAGTACTTC. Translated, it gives CASSQDQGLAYEQYF.

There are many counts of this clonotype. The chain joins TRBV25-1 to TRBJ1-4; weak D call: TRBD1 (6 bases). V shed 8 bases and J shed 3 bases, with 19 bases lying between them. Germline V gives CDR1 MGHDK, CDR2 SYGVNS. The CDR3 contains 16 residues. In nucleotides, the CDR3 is TGTGCCAGCGCCGTGACGGACAGATTCTCTAATGAAAAACTGTTTTTT. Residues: CASAVTDRFSNEKLFF. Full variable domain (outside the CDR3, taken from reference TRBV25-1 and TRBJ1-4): EADIYQTPRYLVIGTGKKITLECSQTMGHDKMYWYQQDPGMELHLIHYSYGVNSTEKGDLSSESTVSRIRTEHFPLTLESARPSHTSQYLCASAVTDRFSNEKLFFGSGTQLSVL.